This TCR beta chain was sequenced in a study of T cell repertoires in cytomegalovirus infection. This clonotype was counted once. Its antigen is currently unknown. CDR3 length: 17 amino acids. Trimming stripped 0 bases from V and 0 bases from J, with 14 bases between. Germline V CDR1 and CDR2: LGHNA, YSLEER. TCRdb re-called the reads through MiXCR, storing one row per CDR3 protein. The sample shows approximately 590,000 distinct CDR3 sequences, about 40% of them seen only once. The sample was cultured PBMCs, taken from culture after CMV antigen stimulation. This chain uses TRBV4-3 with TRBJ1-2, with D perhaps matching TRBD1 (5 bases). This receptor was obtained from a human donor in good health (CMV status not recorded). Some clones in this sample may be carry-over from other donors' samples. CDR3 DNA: TGCGCCAGCAGCCAAGATCGAATTGGGGCTTCTAACTATGGCTACACCTTC. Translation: CASSQDRIGASNYGYTF.